This TCR beta chain was captured in a study of metastatic and nonmetastatic thyroid tumors. Turning to the study itself: From malignant and benign thyroid patients, repertoires in blood and in tumor or nodule tissue were compared.

This CDR3 spans 16 amino acids. J gave up 3 bases and V 4 bases, and 10 bases lay outside the gene matches. The germline V gene has CDR1 LGHDT and CDR2 YNNKEL (reference sequence). With MiXCR, TCRdb reprocessed the PCR reads. This table has tens of thousands of clones, 25% to 30% appearing once. All patients were untreated before thyroid surgery. The chain couples TRBV3-1 to TRBJ2-7; 9 nucleotides agree with TRBD1. Sequencing used blood. This clonotype was obtained from a female donor with papillary thyroid cancer or a benign thyroid nodule (not recorded which). Some clones in this sample may be carry-over from other donors' samples. The CDR3 region is CASSRSTGTGSYEQYF. As DNA, the CDR3 is TGTGCCAGCAGCCGATCCACGGGGACAGGGAGCTACGAGCAGTACTTC.